Shown below are 7 T cell receptor beta chains from a single sample sequenced in a study of T cells in Graves' hyperthyroidism and ophthalmopathy. Amplified TCR beta CDR3 regions came from RNA transcripts. With the HTBI primer set, the TCR CDR3 went through a first round of RT-PCR. TCRdb re-called the multiplex PCR reads with MiXCR, one entry per CDR3 protein. The data show about 500,000 distinct CDR3 sequences, around 16% seen once. The source material was blood. All receptors come from a woman in her 30s with Graves' ophthalmopathy.

There are many counts of this clonotype. V gene TRBV6-5 combines with J gene TRBJ2-3; a weak D match, TRBD1 (6 bases). The CDR3 loop spans 16 amino acids. Germline values: CDR1 MNHEY, CDR2 SVGAGI. Deletions cut 0 bases from V and 2 bases from J, with 12 bases between. The CDR3 reads CASSYSKGTHTDTQYF. In DNA form, the CDR3 reads TGTGCCAGCAGTTACTCGAAAGGGACACACACAGATACGCAGTATTTT.

This clonotype has more than one count but fewer than ten. CDR3 DNA sequence: TGTGCCAGCAAGGGGACTAGCTACGAGCAGTACTTC. Translated, it gives CASKGTSYEQYF. J is TRBJ2-7 and V is TRBV6-2 or TRBV6-3; 8 bases fit TRBD2. CDR1 is MNHEY and CDR2 is SVGEGT in the germline V gene. Trimming at V came to 7 bases and at J to 3 bases, leaving 2 bases not matched to a gene. The CDR3 spans 12 residues.

This clonotype has at least ten counts. The V gene is TRBV10-3, the J gene TRBJ2-5; 10 bases are a match to TRBD2. Germline trimming cut 4 bases from V and 5 bases from J; bases unmatched to any gene: 4. This CDR3 has 14 residues. Looked up from germline, CDR1 is ENHRY and CDR2 is SYGVKD. The chain's CDR3 is CAISGAGGWETQYF. CDR3 in DNA: TGTGCCATCAGTGGAGCGGGAGGGTGGGAGACCCAGTACTTC.

This sequence joins TRBV5-6 and TRBJ2-2; D might be TRBD2 (6 bases). V lost 2 bases and J 7 bases, leaving 15 bases between the germline ends. The CDR3 has 15 residues. The germline V gene has CDR1 SGHDT and CDR2 YYEEEE. CDR3 protein: CASSLRGTAGGELFF. In DNA form, the CDR3 reads TGTGCCAGCAGCTTACGGGGGACCGCGGGCGGGGAGCTGTTTTTT.

This clonotype was found a few times. The chain couples TRBV6-1 to TRBJ2-1, with unresolved D. The CDR3 contains 13 residues. V lost 1 base and J lost 2, with 3 bases in between. Germline CDR1 and CDR2: MNHNS and SASEGT. CDR3 DNA sequence: TGTGCCAGCAGTGAAGAGACCTACAATGAGCAGTTCTTC. This codes for CASSEETYNEQFF.

This clonotype was recorded once. V usage is TRBV11-1 and J usage is TRBJ2-1; D is ambiguous. This CDR3 has 14 amino acids. V gave up 4 bases and J gave up 6 bases, with 13 bases separating them. The germline V gene has CDR1 SGHAT and CDR2 FQDESV (reference sequence). The CDR3 sequence is CASSSYDFSNEQFF. The CDR3 nucleotides read TGTGCCAGCAGCTCCTATGACTTCTCCAATGAGCAGTTCTTC.

This clonotype came up many times. The gene calls are TRBV30 and TRBJ1-3, with 7 positions matching TRBD1. Germline V gives CDR1 GTSNPN, CDR2 SVGIG (reference sequence). CDR3 length: 13 residues. Trimming took 3 bases from V and 4 from J; bases not matched to a gene: 3. CDR3 DNA: TGTGCCTGGAGACTGACAGGGGGAAACACCATATATTTT. It codes for CAWRLTGGNTIYF.